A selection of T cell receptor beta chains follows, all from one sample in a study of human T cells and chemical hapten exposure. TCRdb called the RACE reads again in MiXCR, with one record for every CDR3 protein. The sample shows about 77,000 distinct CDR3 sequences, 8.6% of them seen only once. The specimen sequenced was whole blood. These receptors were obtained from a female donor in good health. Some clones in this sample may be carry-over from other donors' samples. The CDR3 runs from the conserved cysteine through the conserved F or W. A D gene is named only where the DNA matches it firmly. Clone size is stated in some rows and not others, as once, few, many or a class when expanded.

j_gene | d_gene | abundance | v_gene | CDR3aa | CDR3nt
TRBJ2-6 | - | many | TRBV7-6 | CASSLDLANSGANVLTF | TGTGCCAGCAGCTTAGATCTGGCTAACTCTGGGGCCAACGTCCTGACTTTC
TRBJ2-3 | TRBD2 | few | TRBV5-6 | CASSLSGGAGADTQYF | TGTGCCAGCAGCCTTAGCGGGGGGGCCGGCGCAGATACGCAGTATTTT
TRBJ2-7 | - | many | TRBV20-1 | CSAYSGYEQYF | TGCAGTGCTTATAGCGGATACGAGCAGTACTTC
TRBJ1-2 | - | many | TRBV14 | CASSQDRIYGYTF | TGTGCCAGCAGCCAAGATAGGATATATGGCTACACCTTC
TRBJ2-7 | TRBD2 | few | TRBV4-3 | CASSLQRGAGASEQYF | TGCGCCAGCAGCCTCCAACGGGGAGCGGGGGCCTCCGAGCAGTACTTC
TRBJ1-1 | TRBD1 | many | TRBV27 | CASSLTGVTEAFF | TGTGCCAGCAGTTTGACAGGGGTCACTGAAGCTTTCTTT
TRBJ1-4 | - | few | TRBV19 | CASRGDPNEKLFF | TGTGCCAGTAGAGGAGATCCTAATGAAAAACTGTTTTTT
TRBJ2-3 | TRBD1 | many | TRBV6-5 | CASSYDRVIADTQYF | TGTGCCAGCAGTTACGACAGGGTTATCGCAGATACGCAGTATTTT
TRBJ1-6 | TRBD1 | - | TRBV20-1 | CSATAQGTTYNSPLHF | TGCAGTGCTACAGCACAGGGGACCACCTATAATTCACCCCTCCACTTT
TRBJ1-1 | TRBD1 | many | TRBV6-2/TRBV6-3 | CASSYSTGRGNTEAFF | TGTGCCAGCAGTTACTCGACAGGGCGGGGGAACACTGAAGCTTTCTTT
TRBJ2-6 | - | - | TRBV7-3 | CASSLTPSSSGANVLTF | TGTGCCAGCAGCTTAACGCCTTCGAGCTCTGGGGCCAACGTCCTGACTTTC
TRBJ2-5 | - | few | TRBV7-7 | CASSLAGPAPGSETQYF | TGTGCCAGCAGCTTAGCTGGTCCCGCCCCGGGAAGCGAGACCCAGTACTTC
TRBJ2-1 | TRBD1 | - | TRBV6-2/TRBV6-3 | CASSGDRRYNEQFF | TGTGCCAGCAGTGGGGACAGGCGATACAATGAGCAGTTCTTC
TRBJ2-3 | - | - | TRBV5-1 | CASRVLGGLYTDTQYF | TGCGCCAGCCGCGTTCTGGGGGGACTGTACACAGATACGCAGTATTTT